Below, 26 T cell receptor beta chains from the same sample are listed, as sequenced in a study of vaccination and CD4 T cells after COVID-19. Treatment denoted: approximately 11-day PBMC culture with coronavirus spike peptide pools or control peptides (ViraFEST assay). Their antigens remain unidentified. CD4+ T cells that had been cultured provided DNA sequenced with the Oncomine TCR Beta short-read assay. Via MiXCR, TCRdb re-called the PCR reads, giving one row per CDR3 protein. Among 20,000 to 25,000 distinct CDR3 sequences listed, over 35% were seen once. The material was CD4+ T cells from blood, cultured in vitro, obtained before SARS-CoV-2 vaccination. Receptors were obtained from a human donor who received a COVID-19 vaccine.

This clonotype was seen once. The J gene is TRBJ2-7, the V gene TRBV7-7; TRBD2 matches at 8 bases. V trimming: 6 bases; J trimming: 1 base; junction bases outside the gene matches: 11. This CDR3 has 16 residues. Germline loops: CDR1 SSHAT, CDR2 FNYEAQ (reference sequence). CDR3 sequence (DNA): TGTGCCAGCAGGTCTCACCAGAGCGGGGGTTCCTACGAGCAGTACTTC. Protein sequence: CASRSHQSGGSYEQYF.

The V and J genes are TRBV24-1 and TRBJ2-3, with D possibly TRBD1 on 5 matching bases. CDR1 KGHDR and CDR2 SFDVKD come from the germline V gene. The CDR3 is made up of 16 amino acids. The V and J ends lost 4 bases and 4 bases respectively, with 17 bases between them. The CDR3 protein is CATSDMKGSHPDTQYF. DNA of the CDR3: TGTGCCACCAGTGACATGAAGGGGTCCCACCCAGATACGCAGTATTTT.

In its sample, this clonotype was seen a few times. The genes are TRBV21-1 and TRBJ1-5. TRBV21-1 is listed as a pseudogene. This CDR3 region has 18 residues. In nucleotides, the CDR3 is TGTGCCAGCAGCACAGGACTCCACCCCGAGTATAGCAATCAGCCCCAGCATTTT. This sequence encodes CASSTGLHPEYSNQPQHF.

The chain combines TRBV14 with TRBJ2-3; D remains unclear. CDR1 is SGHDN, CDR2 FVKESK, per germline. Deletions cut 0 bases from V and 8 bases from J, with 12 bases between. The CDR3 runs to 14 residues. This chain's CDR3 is CASSQESGWGTQYF. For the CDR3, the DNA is TGTGCCAGCAGCCAAGAGTCTGGCTGGGGTACGCAGTATTTT.

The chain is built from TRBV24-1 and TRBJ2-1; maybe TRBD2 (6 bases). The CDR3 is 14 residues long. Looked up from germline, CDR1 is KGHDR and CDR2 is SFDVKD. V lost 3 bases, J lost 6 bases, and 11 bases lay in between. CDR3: CATSDVRGSNEQFF. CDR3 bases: TGTGCCACCAGTGATGTCCGGGGGAGCAATGAGCAGTTCTTC.

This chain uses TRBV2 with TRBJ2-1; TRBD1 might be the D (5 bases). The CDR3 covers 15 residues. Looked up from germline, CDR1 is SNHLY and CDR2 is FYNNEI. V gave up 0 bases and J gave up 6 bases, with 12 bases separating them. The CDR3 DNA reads TGTGCCAGCAGTGAAGCTTCAGGGATGGGCAATGAGCAGTTCTTC. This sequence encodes CASSEASGMGNEQFF.

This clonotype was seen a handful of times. The CDR3 nucleotides read TGTGCCAGCAGCTTAGCACTAGCGGGGGGGACCGGGGAGCTGTTTTTT. Its protein is CASSLALAGGTGELFF. The gene calls are TRBV7-2 and TRBJ2-2; 13 bases are a match to TRBD2. The length of the CDR3 is 16 residues. V lost 0 bases and J lost 5; bases outside the gene matches: 0. Germline CDR1 SGHTA, CDR2 FQGNSA.

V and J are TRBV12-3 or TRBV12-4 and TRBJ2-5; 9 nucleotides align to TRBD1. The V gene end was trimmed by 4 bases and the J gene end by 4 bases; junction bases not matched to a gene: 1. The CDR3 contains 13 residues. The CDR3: CASSSTGGETQYF. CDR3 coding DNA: TGTGCCAGCAGTTCGACAGGGGGAGAGACCCAGTACTTC.

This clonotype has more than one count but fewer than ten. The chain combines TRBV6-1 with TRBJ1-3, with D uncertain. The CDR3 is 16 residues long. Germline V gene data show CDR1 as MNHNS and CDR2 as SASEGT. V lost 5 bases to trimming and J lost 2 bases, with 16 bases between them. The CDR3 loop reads CASSQPAGFPGNTIYF. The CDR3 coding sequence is TGTGCCAGCAGTCAACCAGCGGGCTTTCCTGGAAACACCATATATTTT.

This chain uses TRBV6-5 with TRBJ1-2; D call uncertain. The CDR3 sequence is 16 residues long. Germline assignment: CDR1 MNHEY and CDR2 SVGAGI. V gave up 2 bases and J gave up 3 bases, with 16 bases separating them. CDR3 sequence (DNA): TGTGCCAGCAGTTACAGCACAGCAACGGGGTACTATGGCTACACCTTC. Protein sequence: CASSYSTATGYYGYTF.

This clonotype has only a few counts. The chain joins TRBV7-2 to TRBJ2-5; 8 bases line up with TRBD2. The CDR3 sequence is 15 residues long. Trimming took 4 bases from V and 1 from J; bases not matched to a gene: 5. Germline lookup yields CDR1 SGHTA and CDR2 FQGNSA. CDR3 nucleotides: TGTGCCAGCAGCTCCTCCGGGACTAGCCAAGAGACCCAGTACTTC. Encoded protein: CASSSSGTSQETQYF.

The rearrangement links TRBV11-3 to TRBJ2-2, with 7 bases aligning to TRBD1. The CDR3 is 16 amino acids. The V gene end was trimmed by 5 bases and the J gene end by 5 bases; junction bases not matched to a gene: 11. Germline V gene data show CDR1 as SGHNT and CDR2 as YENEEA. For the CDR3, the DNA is TGTGCCAGCAGCGCCAGACAGGGTTTTGGGACCGGGGAGCTGTTTTTT. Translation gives CASSARQGFGTGELFF.

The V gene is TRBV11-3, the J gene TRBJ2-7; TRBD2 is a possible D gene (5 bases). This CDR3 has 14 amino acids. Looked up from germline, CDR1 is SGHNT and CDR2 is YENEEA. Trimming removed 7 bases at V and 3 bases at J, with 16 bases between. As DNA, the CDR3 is TGTGCCAGCACCCTCGGGGATTTCCTCTACGAGCAGTACTTC. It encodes CASTLGDFLYEQYF. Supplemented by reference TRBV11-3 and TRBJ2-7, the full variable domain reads EAGVVQSPRYKIIEKKQPVAFWCNPISGHNTLYWYLQNLGQGPELLIRYENEEAVDDSQLPKDRFSAERLKGVDSTLKIQPAELGDSAVYLCASTLGDFLYEQYFGPGTRLTVT.

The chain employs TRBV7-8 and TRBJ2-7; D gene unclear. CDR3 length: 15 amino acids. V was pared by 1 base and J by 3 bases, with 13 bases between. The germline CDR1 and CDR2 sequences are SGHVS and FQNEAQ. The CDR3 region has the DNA TGTGCCAGCAGCTTAGGTCTTCCTAGTCACTACGAGCAGTACTTC. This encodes CASSLGLPSHYEQYF.

The CDR3 DNA reads as TGTGCCACCAGTGATTCCCGCTCTGGGGCCAACGTCCTGACTTTC. Translating it yields CATSDSRSGANVLTF. The V and J genes are TRBV24-1 and TRBJ2-6; unclear D gene. Looked up from germline, CDR1 is KGHDR and CDR2 is SFDVKD. The CDR3 covers 15 residues. V shed 2 bases and J shed 0 bases, with 4 bases lying between them.

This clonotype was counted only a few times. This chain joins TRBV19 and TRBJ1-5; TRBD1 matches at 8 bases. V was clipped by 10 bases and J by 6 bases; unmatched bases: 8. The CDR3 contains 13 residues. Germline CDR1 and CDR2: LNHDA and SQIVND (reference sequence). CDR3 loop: CATTDRGSQPQHF. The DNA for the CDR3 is TGTGCCACGACAGACAGGGGATCTCAGCCCCAGCATTTT.

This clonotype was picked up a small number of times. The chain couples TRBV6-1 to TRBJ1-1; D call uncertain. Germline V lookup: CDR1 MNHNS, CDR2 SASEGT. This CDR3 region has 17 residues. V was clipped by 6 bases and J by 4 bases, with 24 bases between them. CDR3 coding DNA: TGTGCCAGCAGGGCATCTTTACAGATCTCATTGGGCACTGAAGCTTTCTTT. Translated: CASRASLQISLGTEAFF.

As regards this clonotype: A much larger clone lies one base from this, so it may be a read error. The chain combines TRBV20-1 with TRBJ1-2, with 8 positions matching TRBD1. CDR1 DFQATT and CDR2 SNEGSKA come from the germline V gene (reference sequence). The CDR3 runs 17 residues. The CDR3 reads CSARDWGRGLANYGYAF. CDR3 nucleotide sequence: TGCAGTGCTAGAGACTGGGGCAGGGGGCTTGCTAACTATGGCTACGCCTTC.

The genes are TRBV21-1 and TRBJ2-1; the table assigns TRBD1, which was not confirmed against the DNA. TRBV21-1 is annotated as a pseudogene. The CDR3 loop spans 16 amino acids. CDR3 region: CASSKARPRSGNEQFF. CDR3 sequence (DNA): TGTGCCAGCAGCAAAGCAAGGCCCCGGAGTGGTAATGAGCAGTTCTTC.

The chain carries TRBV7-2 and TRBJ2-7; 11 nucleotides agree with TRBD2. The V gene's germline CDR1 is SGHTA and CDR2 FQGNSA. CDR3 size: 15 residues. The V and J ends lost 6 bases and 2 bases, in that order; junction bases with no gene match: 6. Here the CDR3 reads CASSQTSGGPYEQYF. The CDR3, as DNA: TGTGCCAGCAGTCAAACTAGCGGGGGTCCCTACGAGCAGTACTTC. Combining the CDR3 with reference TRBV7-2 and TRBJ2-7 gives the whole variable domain GAGVSQSPSNKVTEKGKDVELRCDPISGHTALYWYRQSLGQGLEFLIYFQGNSAPDKSGLPSDRFSAERTGGSVSTLTIQRTQQEDSAVYLCASSQTSGGPYEQYFGPGTRLTVT.

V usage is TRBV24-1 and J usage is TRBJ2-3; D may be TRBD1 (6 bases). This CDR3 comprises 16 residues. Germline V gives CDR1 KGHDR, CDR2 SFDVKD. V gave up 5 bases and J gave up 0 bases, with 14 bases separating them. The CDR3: CATSGSRQASTDTQYF. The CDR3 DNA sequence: TGTGCCACCAGTGGTTCTAGACAGGCCAGCACAGATACGCAGTATTTT.

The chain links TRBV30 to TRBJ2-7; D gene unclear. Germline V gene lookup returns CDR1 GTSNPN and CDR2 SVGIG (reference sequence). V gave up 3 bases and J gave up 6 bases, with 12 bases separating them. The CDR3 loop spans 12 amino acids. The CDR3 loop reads CAWRVLWGEQYF. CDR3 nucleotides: TGTGCCTGGAGGGTTTTATGGGGCGAGCAGTACTTC.

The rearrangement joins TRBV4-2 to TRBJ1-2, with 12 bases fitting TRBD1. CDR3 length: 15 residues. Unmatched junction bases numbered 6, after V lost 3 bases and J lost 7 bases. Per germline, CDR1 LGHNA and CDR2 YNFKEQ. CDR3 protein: CASSHPGDRGLGYTF. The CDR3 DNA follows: TGTGCCAGCAGCCACCCCGGGGACAGGGGGCTTGGCTACACCTTC.

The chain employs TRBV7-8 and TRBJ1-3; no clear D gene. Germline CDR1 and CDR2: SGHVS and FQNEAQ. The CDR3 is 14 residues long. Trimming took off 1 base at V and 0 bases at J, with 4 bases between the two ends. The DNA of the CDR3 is TGTGCCAGCAGCTTAGGGATCTCTGGAAACACCATATATTTT. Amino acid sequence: CASSLGISGNTIYF.

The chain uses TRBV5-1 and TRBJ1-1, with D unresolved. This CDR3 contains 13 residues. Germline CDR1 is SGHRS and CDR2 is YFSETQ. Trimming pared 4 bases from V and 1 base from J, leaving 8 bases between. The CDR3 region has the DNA TGCGCCAGCAGCATCCAGGAGAACACTGAAGCTTTCTTT. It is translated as CASSIQENTEAFF.

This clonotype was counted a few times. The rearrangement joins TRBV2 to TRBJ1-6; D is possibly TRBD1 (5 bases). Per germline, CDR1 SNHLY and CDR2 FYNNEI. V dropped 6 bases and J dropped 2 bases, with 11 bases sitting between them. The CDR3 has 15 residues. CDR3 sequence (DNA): TGTGCCAGCAGAAGCAGGGAGACCTATAATTCACCCCTCCACTTT. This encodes CASRSRETYNSPLHF.